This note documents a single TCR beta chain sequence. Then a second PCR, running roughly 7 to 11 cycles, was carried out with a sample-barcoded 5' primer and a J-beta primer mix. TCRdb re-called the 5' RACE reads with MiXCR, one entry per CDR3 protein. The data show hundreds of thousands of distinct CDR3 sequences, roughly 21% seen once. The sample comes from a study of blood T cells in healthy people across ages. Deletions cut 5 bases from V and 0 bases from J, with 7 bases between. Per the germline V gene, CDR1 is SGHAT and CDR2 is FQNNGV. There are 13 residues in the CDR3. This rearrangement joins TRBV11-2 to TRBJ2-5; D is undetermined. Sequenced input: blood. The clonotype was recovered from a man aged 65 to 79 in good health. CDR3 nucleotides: TGTGCCAGCAGCAGTAGTAACCAAGAGACCCAGTACTTC. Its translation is CASSSSNQETQYF.